A selection of T cell receptor beta chains follows, all from one sample in a study of T cell repertoires in breast cancer. TCRdb analysed the emulsion pairing reads with MiXCR anew, one entry per CDR3 protein. The sample shows approximately 37,000 distinct CDR3 sequences, 45% of them seen only once. Sequencing was performed on CD8+ T cells. The receptors were gathered from a pool of human donors with breast cancer or a healthy control (not recorded which). Both conserved end residues are part of each CDR3. The D gene is left open where the match is weak. A clone size is listed for some rows: how often the clone was seen (once, few, many), or a class if it is expanded.

TRBV5-5	NA	TRBJ2-7	NA	CASSFTSTAPGEQYF	TGTGCCAGCAGCTTCACCTCTACCGCTCCCGGGGAGCAGTACTTC
TRBV5-1	few	TRBJ2-7	NA	CASSRTTGSYEQYF	TGCGCCAGCAGCCGAACCACGGGCTCCTACGAGCAGTACTTC
TRBV7-2	NA	TRBJ2-7	TRBD1	CASSLGGQPYEQYF	TGTGCCAGCAGCTTAGGGGGACAGCCCTACGAGCAGTACTTC
TRBV6-1	few	TRBJ1-1	NA	CASSEARQWEAFF	TGTGCCAGCAGTGAAGCGCGACAGTGGGAAGCTTTCTTT
TRBV18	NA	TRBJ1-1	NA	CASSPFPAGDTEAFF	TGTGCCAGCTCACCATTTCCGGCTGGGGACACTGAAGCTTTCTTT
TRBV11-2	NA	TRBJ1-1	TRBD1	CASSTLRGRITEAFF	TGTGCCAGCAGCACGCTCAGGGGGCGCATCACTGAAGCTTTCTTT
TRBV12-3/TRBV12-4	NA	TRBJ1-2	NA	CASSPLGPNYGYTF	TGTGCCAGCAGCCCTTTGGGTCCCAACTATGGCTACACCTTC
TRBV20-1	many	TRBJ1-5	NA	CSAQPSVSRDQPQHF	TGCAGTGCCCAACCTTCGGTATCACGGGATCAGCCCCAGCATTTT
TRBV18	NA	TRBJ1-5	NA	CASSPSRTDNQPQHF	TGTGCCAGCTCACCCTCACGGACCGACAATCAGCCCCAGCATTTT
TRBV2	NA	TRBJ1-3	NA	CASSVADRSGNTIYF	TGTGCCAGCAGTGTGGCGGATCGCTCTGGAAACACCATATATTTT
TRBV19	few	TRBJ2-5	NA	CASSPSRAQETQYF	TGTGCCAGTAGTCCCAGCCGGGCCCAAGAGACCCAGTACTTC
TRBV20-1	NA	TRBJ2-3	NA	CSARDPLVTDTRYF	TGCAGTGCTAGAGATCCGCTAGTAACAGATACGCGGTATTTT
TRBV27	NA	TRBJ1-2	NA	CPRTPGGSGDYGYTF	TGTCCCAGGACGCCGGGGGGATCCGGGGACTATGGCTACACCTTC
TRBV11-2	NA	TRBJ2-5	NA	CASSLGQPQETQYF	TGTGCCAGCAGCTTAGGTCAGCCCCAAGAGACCCAGTACTTC
TRBV4-2	NA	TRBJ2-1	NA	CASSPSSQSKDNKQFF	TGTGCCAGCAGCCCGTCAAGCCAGTCTAAAGACAATAAGCAGTTCTTC
TRBV2	few	TRBJ1-5	TRBD1	CASSMDRGRQPQHF	TGTGCCAGCAGTATGGACAGGGGCAGGCAGCCCCAGCATTTT
TRBV19	few	TRBJ2-4	NA	CASREGAKNIQYF	TGTGCCAGTAGGGAGGGGGCCAAAAACATTCAGTACTTC
TRBV29-1	few	TRBJ2-1	NA	CSVEDPWIGAPDEQFF	TGCAGCGTTGAAGATCCTTGGATCGGAGCCCCCGATGAGCAGTTCTTC
TRBV3-1	few	TRBJ1-1	NA	CASLPGGARTEAFF	TGTGCCAGCCTCCCCGGCGGGGCTCGTACTGAAGCTTTCTTT
TRBV3-1	NA	TRBJ1-1	NA	CASSLTVTEAFF	TGTGCCAGCAGCCTAACAGTGACTGAAGCTTTCTTT
TRBV28	NA	TRBJ1-5	TRBD1	CASSAHRGVGNQPQHF	TGTGCCAGCAGTGCCCACAGGGGTGTGGGCAATCAGCCCCAGCATTTT
TRBV28	many	TRBJ1-6	TRBD1	CAGQGYGSPLHF	TGTGCCGGACAGGGGTACGGGTCACCCCTCCACTTT
TRBV11-1	NA	TRBJ2-1	NA	CASSFREIPYNEQFF	TGTGCCAGCAGCTTTCGGGAGATCCCCTACAATGAGCAGTTCTTC
TRBV5-1	NA	TRBJ2-7	TRBD1	CASSSDRGSYERYF	TGCGCCAGCAGCTCGGACAGGGGAAGCTACGAGCGGTACTTC
TRBV2	NA	TRBJ2-2	NA	CASSEIATGELFF	TGTGCCAGCAGTGAAATAGCGACCGGGGAGCTGTTTTTT
TRBV5-1	once	TRBJ1-1	NA	CASSLAGRASTEAFF	TGCGCCAGCAGCTTGGCGGGAAGGGCAAGCACTGAAGCTTTCTTT
TRBV6-1	NA	TRBJ2-3	NA	CASSEERVFSTDTQYF	TGTGCCAGCAGTGAAGAACGAGTATTCAGCACAGATACGCAGTATTTT
TRBV7-9	few	TRBJ1-4	NA	CASSWDTGTNEKLFF	TGTGCCAGCAGCTGGGACACAGGGACAAATGAAAAACTGTTTTTT
TRBV25-1	many	TRBJ1-1	NA	CASSRTTEAFF	TGTGCCAGCAGCAGAACCACTGAAGCTTTCTTT
TRBV20-1	many	TRBJ2-3	NA	CSATFRNTQYF	TGCAGTGCTACCTTTCGTAATACGCAGTATTTT
TRBV6-5	NA	TRBJ2-7	TRBD2	CASTGGGYEQYF	TGTGCCAGCACCGGGGGGGGCTACGAGCAGTACTTC
TRBV28	few	TRBJ1-1	NA	CASSLLAGLNTEAFF	TGTGCCAGCAGTTTATTGGCAGGGCTGAACACTGAAGCTTTCTTT
TRBV5-6	NA	TRBJ2-7	NA	CASSIETGEQYF	TGTGCCAGCAGCATCGAAACAGGCGAGCAGTACTTC
TRBV28	NA	TRBJ1-2	NA	CASNSNHAGAYGYTF	TGTGCCAGCAACTCTAATCATGCGGGGGCCTATGGCTACACCTTC
TRBV4-2	NA	TRBJ2-5	TRBD2	CASSQDRGGGETQYF	TGTGCCAGCAGCCAAGATCGGGGGGGCGGAGAGACCCAGTACTTC
TRBV4-2	NA	TRBJ1-1	NA	CASSPLDSLNTEAFF	TGTGCCAGCAGCCCCCTGGACAGCTTGAACACTGAAGCTTTCTTT
TRBV2	NA	TRBJ1-4	TRBD1	CASSATRTGGTKELFF	TGTGCCAGCAGTGCAACACGGACAGGGGGTACAAAAGAACTGTTTTTT
TRBV20-1	NA	TRBJ2-3	TRBD2	CSAVRLAGATDTQYF	TGCAGTGCTGTTAGGCTAGCGGGAGCCACAGATACGCAGTATTTT
TRBV12-3/TRBV12-4	NA	TRBJ1-3	NA	CASSSNTIYF	TGTGCCAGCAGTTCAAACACCATATATTTT
TRBV6-2/TRBV6-3	few	TRBJ1-2	NA	CASSPGTPYGYTF	TGTGCCAGCAGCCCCGGGACACCCTATGGCTACACCTTC
TRBV6-2/TRBV6-3	NA	TRBJ2-7	NA	CASSLVGRNEQYF	TGTGCCAGCAGTTTGGTGGGACGAAACGAGCAGTACTTC
TRBV6-2/TRBV6-3	few	TRBJ2-7	TRBD1	CASSSDRDPTDEQYF	TGTGCCAGCAGTTCTGACAGGGACCCCACGGACGAGCAGTACTTC
TRBV7-9	NA	TRBJ2-5	TRBD2	CASSPTLAGLQETQYF	TGTGCCAGCAGCCCCACCCTAGCGGGGCTACAAGAGACCCAGTACTTC
TRBV7-9	NA	TRBJ1-4	TRBD1	CASSSAPGGAEKLFF	TGTGCCAGCAGCTCCGCCCCAGGGGGCGCTGAAAAACTGTTTTTT
TRBV6-1	many	TRBJ2-1	NA	CASSESPDRKQFF	TGTGCCAGCAGTGAATCTCCCGACCGTAAGCAGTTCTTC
TRBV27	few	TRBJ2-5	TRBD1	CASSSGQGRETQYF	TGTGCCAGCAGTTCAGGACAGGGCAGGGAGACCCAGTACTTC
TRBV7-9	NA	TRBJ2-3	NA	CASSLSTDTQYF	TGTGCCAGCAGCTTGAGCACAGATACGCAGTATTTT
TRBV12-3/TRBV12-4	NA	TRBJ2-1	TRBD2	CASSLGTSGRWNEQFF	TGTGCCAGCAGTTTGGGGACTAGCGGGAGATGGAATGAGCAGTTCTTC
TRBV2	NA	TRBJ1-2	TRBD1	CASSQDRGNYGYTF	TGTGCCAGCAGCCAGGACAGGGGAAACTATGGCTACACCTTC
TRBV12-3/TRBV12-4	NA	TRBJ1-1	NA	CASSFGTHTEAFF	TGTGCCAGCAGTTTTGGGACGCACACTGAAGCTTTCTTT